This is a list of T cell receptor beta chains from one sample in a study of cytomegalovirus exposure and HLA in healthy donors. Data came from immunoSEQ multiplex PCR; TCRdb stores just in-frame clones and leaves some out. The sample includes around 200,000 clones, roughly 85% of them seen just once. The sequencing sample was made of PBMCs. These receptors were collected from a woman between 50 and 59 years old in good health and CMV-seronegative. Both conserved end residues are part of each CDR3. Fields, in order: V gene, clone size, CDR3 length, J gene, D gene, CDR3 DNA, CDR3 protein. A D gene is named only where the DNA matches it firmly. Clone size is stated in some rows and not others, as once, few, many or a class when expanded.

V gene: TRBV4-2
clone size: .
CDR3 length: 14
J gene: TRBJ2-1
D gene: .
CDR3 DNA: TGTGCCAGCAGCCAGCTCACAGGGTACAATGAGCAGTTCTTC
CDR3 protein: CASSQLTGYNEQFF

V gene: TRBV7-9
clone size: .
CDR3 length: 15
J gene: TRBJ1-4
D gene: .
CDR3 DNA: TGTGCCAGCAGCCCCCGACAGGCAACTAATGAAAAACTGTTTTTT
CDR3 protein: CASSPRQATNEKLFF

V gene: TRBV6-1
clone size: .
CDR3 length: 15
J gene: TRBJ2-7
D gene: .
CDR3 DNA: TGTGCCAGCAGTGAAGCGGGGGGGGCGGGTTACGAGCAGTACTTC
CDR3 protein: CASSEAGGAGYEQYF

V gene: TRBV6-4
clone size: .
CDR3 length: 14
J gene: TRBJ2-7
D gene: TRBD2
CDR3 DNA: TGTGCCAGCAGTGAACTAGCGGGAGGCCACGAGCAGTACTTC
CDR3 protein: CASSELAGGHEQYF

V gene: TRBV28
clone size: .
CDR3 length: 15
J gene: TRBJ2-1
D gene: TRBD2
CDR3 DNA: TGTGCCAGCAGTTTAGGGTTAGCGGGGAGGGTTGAGCAGTTCTTC
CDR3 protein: CASSLGLAGRVEQFF

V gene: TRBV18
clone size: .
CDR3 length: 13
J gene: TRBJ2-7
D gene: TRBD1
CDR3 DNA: TGTGCCAGCTCAGACAGGGGTCGGTACGAGCAGTACTTC
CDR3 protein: CASSDRGRYEQYF

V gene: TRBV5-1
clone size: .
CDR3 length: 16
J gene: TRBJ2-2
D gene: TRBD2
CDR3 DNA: TGCGCCAGCCAGGGGACTAGCGGGAGTCGCACCGGGGAGCTGTTTTTT
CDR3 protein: CASQGTSGSRTGELFF

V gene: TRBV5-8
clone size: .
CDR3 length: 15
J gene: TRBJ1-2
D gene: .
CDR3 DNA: TGTGCCAGCAGCTCCGGCAGACTACCCATCTATGGCTACACCTTC
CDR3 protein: CASSSGRLPIYGYTF

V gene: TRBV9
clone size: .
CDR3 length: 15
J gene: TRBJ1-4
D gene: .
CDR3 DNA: TGTGCCAGCAGCGTCAACAGGTCAACTAATGAAAAACTGTTTTTT
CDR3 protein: CASSVNRSTNEKLFF

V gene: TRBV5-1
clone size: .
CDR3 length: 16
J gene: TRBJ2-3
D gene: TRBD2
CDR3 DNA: TGCGCCAGCAGCCGAAATCCGGGACTAGACACAGATACGCAGTATTTT
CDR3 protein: CASSRNPGLDTDTQYF

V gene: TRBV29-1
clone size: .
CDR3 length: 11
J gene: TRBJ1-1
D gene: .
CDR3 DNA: TGCAGCGTCCTCAGTGTTACTGAAGCTTTCTTT
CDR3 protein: CSVLSVTEAFF

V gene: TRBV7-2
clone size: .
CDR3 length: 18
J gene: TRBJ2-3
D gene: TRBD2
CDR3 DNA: TGTGCCAGCAGCTTAGGAGCGGGAGGGCCTGTTAGTCTAGATACGCAGTATTTT
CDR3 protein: CASSLGAGGPVSLDTQYF

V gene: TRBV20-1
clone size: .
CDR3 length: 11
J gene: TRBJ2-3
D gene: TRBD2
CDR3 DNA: TGCAGTGCCCCTAGGGAGGGTACGCAGTATTTT
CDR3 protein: CSAPREGTQYF

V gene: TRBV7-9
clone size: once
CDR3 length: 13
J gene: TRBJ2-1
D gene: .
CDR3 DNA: TGTGCCAGCAGCTTAGTCCTTATGAATGAGCAGTTCTTC
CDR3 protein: CASSLVLMNEQFF

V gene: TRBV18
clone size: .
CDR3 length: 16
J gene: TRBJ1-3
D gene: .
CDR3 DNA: TGTGCCAGCTCACCAATGGTGGCAGGGGTTGGAAACACCATATATTTT
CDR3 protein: CASSPMVAGVGNTIYF

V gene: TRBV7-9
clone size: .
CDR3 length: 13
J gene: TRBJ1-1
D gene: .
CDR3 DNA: TGTGCCAGCAGGTTAACACAGGGAACTGAAGCTTTCTTT
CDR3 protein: CASRLTQGTEAFF

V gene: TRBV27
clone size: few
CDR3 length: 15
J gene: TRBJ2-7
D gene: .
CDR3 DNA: TGTGCCAGCAGTCCAAGACTAGGGATTTCCTACGAGCAGTACTTC
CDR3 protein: CASSPRLGISYEQYF

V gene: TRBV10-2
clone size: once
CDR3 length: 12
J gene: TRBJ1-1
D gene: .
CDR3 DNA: TGCGCCAGTATTCGGGAAGGGTCTGAAGCTTTCTTT
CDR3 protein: CASIREGSEAFF

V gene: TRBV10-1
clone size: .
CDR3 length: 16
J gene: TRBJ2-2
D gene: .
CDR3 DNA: TGCGCCAGCAGTGAAGCCGGGATCCCATCCACCGGGGAGCTGTTTTTT
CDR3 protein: CASSEAGIPSTGELFF

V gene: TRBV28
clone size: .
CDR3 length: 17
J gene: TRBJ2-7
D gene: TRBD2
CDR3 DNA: TGTGCCAGCAGTTTATCGCTCGGAAGCGGGAGAGGCTACGAGCAGTACTTC
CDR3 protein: CASSLSLGSGRGYEQYF

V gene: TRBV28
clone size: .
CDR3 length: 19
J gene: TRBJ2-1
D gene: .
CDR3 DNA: TGTGCCTCCTATCCCCGGGACAGTTTCTTAGCGGGACATAACTATGAGCAGTTCTTC
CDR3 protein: CASYPRDSFLAGHNYEQFF

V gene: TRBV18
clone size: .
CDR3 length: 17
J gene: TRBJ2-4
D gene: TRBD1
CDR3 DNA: TGTGCCAGCTCAGCGACAGGGGTTTCGCTAGCCAAAAACATTCAGTACTTC
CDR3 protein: CASSATGVSLAKNIQYF

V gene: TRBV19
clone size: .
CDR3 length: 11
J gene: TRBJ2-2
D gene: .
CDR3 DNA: TGTGCCAGTACCCTCACCGGGGAGCTGTTTTTT
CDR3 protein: CASTLTGELFF

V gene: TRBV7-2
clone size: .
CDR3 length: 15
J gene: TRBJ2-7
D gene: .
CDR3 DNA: TGTGCCAGCGGGGAACGAGAGGGAGGAATTTACGAGCAGTACTTC
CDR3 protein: CASGEREGGIYEQYF

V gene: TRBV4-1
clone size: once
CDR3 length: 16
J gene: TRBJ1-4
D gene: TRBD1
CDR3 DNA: TGCGCCAGCAGCCAAAGCCAGGGGGCGGCTAATGAAAAACTGTTTTTT
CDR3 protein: CASSQSQGAANEKLFF

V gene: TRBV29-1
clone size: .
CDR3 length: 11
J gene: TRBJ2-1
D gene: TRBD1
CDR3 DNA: TGCAGCGCCGACAGGGCCTATGAGCAGTTCTTC
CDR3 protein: CSADRAYEQFF

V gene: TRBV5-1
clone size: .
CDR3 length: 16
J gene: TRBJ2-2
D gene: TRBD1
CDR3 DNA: TGCGCCAGCAGCGGGACAGGGAGCGTGTACACCGGGGAGCTGTTTTTT
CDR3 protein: CASSGTGSVYTGELFF

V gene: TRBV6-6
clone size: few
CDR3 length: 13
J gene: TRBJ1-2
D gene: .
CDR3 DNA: TGTGCCAGCACAGGGGCTCTAGGCTATGGCTACACCTTC
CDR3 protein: CASTGALGYGYTF

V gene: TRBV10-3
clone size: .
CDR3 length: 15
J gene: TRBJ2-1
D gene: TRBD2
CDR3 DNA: TGTGCCATCAGTGAGTCGGGACTAGCGGGGGATGAGCAGTTCTTC
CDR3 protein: CAISESGLAGDEQFF

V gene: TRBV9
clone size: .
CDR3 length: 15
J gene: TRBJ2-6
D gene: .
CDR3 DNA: TGTGCCAGCAGCGAGGGGAGGTCCGGGGCCAACGTCCTGACTTTC
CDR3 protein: CASSEGRSGANVLTF

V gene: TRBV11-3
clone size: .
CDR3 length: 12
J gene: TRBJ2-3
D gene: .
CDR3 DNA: TGTGCCAGCAGCCGAGTGGCAGATACGCAGTATTTT
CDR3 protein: CASSRVADTQYF

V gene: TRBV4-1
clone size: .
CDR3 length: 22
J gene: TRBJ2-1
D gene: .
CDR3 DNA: TGCGCCAGCAGCCAAGAGCGGCGGGGTTGGGTAGGGCGGAGCTACTCCTACAATGAGCAGTTCTTC
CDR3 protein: CASSQERRGWVGRSYSYNEQFF

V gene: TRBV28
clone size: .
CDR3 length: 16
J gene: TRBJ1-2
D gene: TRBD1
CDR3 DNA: TGTGCCAGCAGTCAATACCGGGACAGGGTAGGGTATGGCTACACCTTC
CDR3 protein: CASSQYRDRVGYGYTF

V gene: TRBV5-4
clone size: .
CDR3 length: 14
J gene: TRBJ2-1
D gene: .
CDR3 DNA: TGTGCCAGCAGCTTGGCCGGACTTTACAATGAGCAGTTCTTC
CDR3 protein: CASSLAGLYNEQFF

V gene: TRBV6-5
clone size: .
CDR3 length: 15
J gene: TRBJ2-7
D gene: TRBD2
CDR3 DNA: TGTGCCAGCAGTTACTCGACTAGCGGGGCCTACGAGCAGTACTTC
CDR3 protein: CASSYSTSGAYEQYF

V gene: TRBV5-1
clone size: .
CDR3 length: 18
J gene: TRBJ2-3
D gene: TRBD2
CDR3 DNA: TGCGCCAGCAGCTTGCGGCCTAGCGGGAGGGCGGTTCCAGATACGCAGTATTTT
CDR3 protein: CASSLRPSGRAVPDTQYF

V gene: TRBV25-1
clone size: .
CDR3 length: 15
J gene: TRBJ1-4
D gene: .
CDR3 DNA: TGTGCCAGCAGTGGCAGGCTTGCAACTAATGAAAAACTGTTTTTT
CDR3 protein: CASSGRLATNEKLFF

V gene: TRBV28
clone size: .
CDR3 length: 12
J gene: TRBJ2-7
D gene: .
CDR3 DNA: TGTGCCAGCAGGTTGCAGGGTTACGAGCAGTACTTC
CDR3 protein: CASRLQGYEQYF

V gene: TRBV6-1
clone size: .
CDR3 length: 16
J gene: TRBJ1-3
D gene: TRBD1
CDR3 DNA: TGTGCCAGCAGTGACAGGACAGGGTCCGTTGGAAACACCATATATTTT
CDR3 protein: CASSDRTGSVGNTIYF

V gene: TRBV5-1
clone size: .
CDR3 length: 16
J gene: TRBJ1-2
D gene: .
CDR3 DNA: TGCGCCAGCAGCTTGGGCCTGAGTGGGCCCAGGGATGGCTACACCTTC
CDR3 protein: CASSLGLSGPRDGYTF

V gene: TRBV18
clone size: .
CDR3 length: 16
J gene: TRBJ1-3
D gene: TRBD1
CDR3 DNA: TGTGCCAGCTCACCAATGGACAGGAGCTCTGGAAACACCATATATTTT
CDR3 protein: CASSPMDRSSGNTIYF

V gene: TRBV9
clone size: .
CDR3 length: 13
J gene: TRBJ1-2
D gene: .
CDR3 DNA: TGTGCCAGCAGCGGGCAGAGGAACTATGGCTACACCTTC
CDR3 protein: CASSGQRNYGYTF

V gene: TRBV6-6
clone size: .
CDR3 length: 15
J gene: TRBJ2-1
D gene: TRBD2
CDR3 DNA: TGTGCCAGCAGTGGTACTAGCGGGAGCCGCAATGAGCAGTTCTTC
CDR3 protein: CASSGTSGSRNEQFF

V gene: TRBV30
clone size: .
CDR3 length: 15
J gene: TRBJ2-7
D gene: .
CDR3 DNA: TGTGCCTGGAGTGTTTTTAGCGCCAAGTCCTACGAGCAGTACTTC
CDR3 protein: CAWSVFSAKSYEQYF

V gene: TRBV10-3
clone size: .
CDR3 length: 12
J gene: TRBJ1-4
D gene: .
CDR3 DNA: TGTGCCACTAAGGGAGCGGATGAAAAACTGTTTTTT
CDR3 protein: CATKGADEKLFF

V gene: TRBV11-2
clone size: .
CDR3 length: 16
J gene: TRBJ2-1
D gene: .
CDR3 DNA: TGTGCCAGCAGCTTAGTAGGGACTCGCTCCTACAATGAGCAGTTCTTC
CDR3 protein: CASSLVGTRSYNEQFF

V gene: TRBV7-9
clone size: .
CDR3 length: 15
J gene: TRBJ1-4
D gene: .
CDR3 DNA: TGTGCCAGCAGCTTCCTCTCCGGGACTAATGAAAAACTGTTTTTT
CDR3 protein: CASSFLSGTNEKLFF